The clone carrying this TCR beta chain was seen once. Antigen: not known. Sequencing used immunoSEQ multiplex PCR; TCRdb keeps in-frame clones, though not all of them. The sample has over 85,000 clones; roughly 95% are singletons. The data were obtained in a study of graft-versus-host responses after intestinal transplantation. The length of the CDR3 is 11 residues. Germline V gene data show CDR1 as MDHEN and CDR2 as SYDVKM. Trimming cost V 2 bases and J 8 bases, with 3 bases left between them. This TCR derives from a human donor who received an intestinal transplant. Specimen: unstimulated CD8+ T cells sorted from spleen or lymph node cells, collected before intestinal transplant. J is TRBJ2-2 and V is TRBV28; D is uncertain. The CDR3 DNA sequence: TGTGCCAGCAGTTTAACGGGGGAGCTGTTTTTT. Protein: CASSLTGELFF.